This TCR beta chain comes out of a study of beta chain features in type 1 diabetes. Study as a whole: The samples had roughly 110 million sorted cells examined in all.

The study, taken as a whole, reports: Type 1 diabetes patients had moderately but significantly shorter TCRB CDR3s in all four CD4+ subsets.

Each of the CD4+ naive, central memory, regulatory and stem cell-like memory populations was sorted via CD45RO/CCR7/CD25/CD127/CD95/CD27. Sequenced material consisted of expressed TCRB transcripts (all of the isolated RNA was reverse transcribed). Only in-frame clones appear in the TCRdb table, and some are missing; sequencing was by immunoSEQ multiplex PCR. The sample yields fewer than 300,000 clones, about 20% seen once. The sample holds a few counts of this clone. Its antigen is unknown. The sequencing sample was made of naive CD4+ T cells from blood. This TCR was recovered from a woman aged 40 to 50 with type 1 diabetes.

The CDR3 loop is CASSLQGSNTGELFF. CDR3 nucleotides: TGCGCCAGCAGCTTGCAGGGGTCGAACACCGGGGAGCTGTTTTTT. The chain joins TRBV5-1 to TRBJ2-2, with D possibly TRBD1 on 6 matching bases. The V and J ends lost 1 base and 0 bases respectively, with 7 bases between them. The CDR3 runs 15 residues. Germline CDR1 SGHRS, CDR2 YFSETQ. The full variable domain, in which reference TRBV5-1 and TRBJ2-2 provide the parts outside the CDR3, is KAGVTQTPRYLIKTRGQQVTLSCSPISGHRSVSWYQQTPGQGLQFLFEYFSETQRNKGNFPGRFSGRQFSNSRSEMNVSTLELGDSALYLCASSLQGSNTGELFFGEGSRLTVL.